This T cell receptor beta chain was sequenced for a study of T-cell reconstitution after alpha-beta-depleted transplantation in children. Study outcomes and limitations: Expanded clones from the graft, numbering several hundred, reportedly supplied alpha-beta T cells about two months after transplant. Counts and diversity of T cells one year after transplant came mostly from newly produced T cells. High day-60 TCRbeta diversity in some patients came from surviving recipient T cells and thymic progenitors.

The TCRbeta library was prepared with unique molecular identifiers. TCRdb ran MiXCR on the PCR reads and lists one entry per CDR3 protein. Of over 200,000 distinct CDR3 sequences in the sample, under 20% were seen once. With respect to this clonotype: What it binds is unknown.

Sequenced material: PBMCs, mostly from graft donor cells, taken 360 days after TCRalphabeta/CD19-depleted stem cell transplant. This sequence originates from a male patient aged 2-9 years who had a stem cell transplant for acute lymphoblastic leukemia, so the T cells may come from the graft donor.

In DNA form, the CDR3 reads TGTGCCAGCAGCACGCGGGGGGCTAGCACCGGGGAGCTGTTTTTT. Amino acids: CASSTRGASTGELFF. The chain is built from TRBV7-8 and TRBJ2-2; TRBD2 aligns across 8 bases. The CDR3 runs 15 residues. With 5 bases clipped from V and 4 bases from J, the junction kept 6 bases outside the gene matches. Germline loops: CDR1 SGHVS, CDR2 FQNEAQ.